The clone carrying this T cell receptor (beta chain) appeared a single time. This entry belongs to a study of blood T cell repertoires in COVID-19. For the study at large: Both acute and convalescent COVID-19 samples were obtained from the United States, Italy and Spain. T cells, B-cell-depleted T cells, or PBMCs provided the cDNA or gDNA that served as material.

Original processing methods: By means of reference gene primer amplification, nucleated cell counts were estimated. TCRdb keeps only in-frame clones here, not all; method: immunoSEQ multiplex PCR. That table supplies the V and J calls and clone size; D and trimming were determined from the DNA. This sample carries some 45,000 clones, less than 90% of them seen once, and the ten largest clones take 9.2%. CDR3 length: 15 residues. The germline CDR1 and CDR2 sequences are WNHNN and SYGVQD (reference sequence). The junction had 2 bases not matched to a gene; V was cut back by 0 bases and J by 1 base. The genes are TRBV10-1 and TRBJ1-1; 7 bases are a match to TRBD1. This sequence was found in a human donor in a cohort sampled during active COVID-19. Sequencing was carried out using peripheral blood. CDR3 protein: CASSESGQANTEAFF. DNA of the CDR3: TGCGCCAGCAGTGAGTCAGGACAGGCGAACACTGAAGCTTTCTTT.